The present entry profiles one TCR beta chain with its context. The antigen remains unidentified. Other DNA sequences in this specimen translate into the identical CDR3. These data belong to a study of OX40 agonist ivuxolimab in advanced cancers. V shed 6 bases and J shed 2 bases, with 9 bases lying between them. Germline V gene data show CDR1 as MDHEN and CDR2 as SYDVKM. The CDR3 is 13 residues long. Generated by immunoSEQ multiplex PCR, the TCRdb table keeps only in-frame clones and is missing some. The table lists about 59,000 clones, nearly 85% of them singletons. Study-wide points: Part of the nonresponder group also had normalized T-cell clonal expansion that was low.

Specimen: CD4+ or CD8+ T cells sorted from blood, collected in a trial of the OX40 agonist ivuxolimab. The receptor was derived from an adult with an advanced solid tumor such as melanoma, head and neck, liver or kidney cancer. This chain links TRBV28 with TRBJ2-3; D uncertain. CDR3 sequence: CASSPRPTDTQYF. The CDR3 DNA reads TGTGCCAGCAGCCCCCGTCCCACAGATACGCAGTATTTT.